This T cell receptor (beta chain) comes out of a study of shared clonotypes between healthy human individuals. Study details: The donor group consisted of a couple of women and three men, aged 18 to 49.

With respect to this clone: Its antigen is not identified.

Sequenced by immunoSEQ multiplex PCR; TCRdb stores in-frame clones only, minus some. The profile shows 560,000 or so clones, 95% to 96% of them singletons. Terminally differentiated effector memory CD45RA+ cells were excluded by CCR7 positive selection of CD45RO-negative cells. CDR1 is LNHDA, CDR2 SQIVND, per germline (reference sequence). V lost 8 bases, J lost 0 bases, and 8 bases lay in between. The CDR3 runs to 13 residues. Whole-study findings and limits: The four-donor shared clonotypes exceeded non-shared clonotypes in generation probability, with non-shared ones scoring lower. Clonotype sharing among donors was thought likely to change with sequencing depth. Donor scarcity curtailed the genetic and exposure-history diversity represented herein.

The TCR was taken from a woman aged 25 to 45 in good health. Input material: naive CD8+ T cells sorted from blood. J is TRBJ1-3 and V is TRBV19, with a weak D call TRBD1 (6 bases). CDR3 in amino acids: CASQGLSGNTIYF. The CDR3 DNA follows: TGTGCCAGTCAGGGGCTCTCTGGAAACACCATATATTTT.